In this sample, the clone carrying this T cell receptor beta chain turned up many times. Its antigen remains unidentified. J was trimmed by 0 bases and V by 3 bases; bases with no gene match: 14. The CDR3 totals 20 residues. Germline V gene sequence: CDR1 SNHLY, CDR2 FYNNEI. The data originate from a study of CD8 T cells in ankylosing spondylitis. Overall study results and limits: A TCR beta motif of several highly homologous variants seemed to mark ankylosing spondylitis blood.

TCR beta libraries were made by quantitative 5'-RACE with molecular barcodes. Each CDR3 protein is one row after TCRdb ran MiXCR on the 5' RACE reads. The sample records about 240,000 distinct CDR3 sequences, about 10% being singletons. This receptor was identified in a male donor with ankylosing spondylitis or in good health (not recorded which). This rearrangement joins TRBV2 to TRBJ2-1; 10 positions agree with TRBD2. The sample consisted of blood, either unsorted or a sorted T cell fraction (not recorded which). The CDR3 loop reads CASSDNLAGASIHSYNEQFF. The CDR3 DNA sequence: TGTGCCAGCAGTGACAATCTAGCGGGGGCCTCAATTCACTCCTACAATGAGCAGTTCTTC. Using reference TRBV2 and TRBJ2-1 for the parts outside the CDR3, the full variable domain is EPEVTQTPSHQVTQMGQEVILRCVPISNHLYFYWYRQILGQKVEFLVSFYNNEISEKSEIFDDQFSVERPDGSNFTLKIRSTKLEDSAMYFCASSDNLAGASIHSYNEQFFGPGTRLTVL.